This TCR beta chain originates from a study of PD-1 blockade in mismatch repair-deficient tumors. Study-level information: Patients had over ten mismatch repair-deficient cancer types and were previously treated and progressing. Study-level findings and limits: Tumor-resident clones, often absent from pretreatment blood, expanded after pembrolizumab and then contracted.

This clone was found a few times. What it recognizes is unknown. Sequenced by immunoSEQ multiplex PCR; TCRdb stores in-frame clones only, minus some. The table includes over 30,000 clones, 65% to 85% detected once. Germline loops: CDR1 SQVTM, CDR2 ANQGSEA. There are 12 residues in the CDR3. The ends were cut back, 5 bases at V and 2 bases at J, with 7 bases in the middle. Mismatch repair deficiency was confirmed in all patients, by PCR or immunohistochemistry. A few pembrolizumab responders had their TCRs sequenced. This sample comprised PBMCs, obtained 6 weeks after starting pembrolizumab. V is TRBV29-1 and J is TRBJ1-5, with unresolved D. The TCR originated in an adult with mismatch repair-deficient cancer. The chain's CDR3 is CSVRDGNQPQHF. The CDR3 DNA is TGCAGCGTTCGCGATGGCAATCAGCCCCAGCATTTT.